These 16 T cell receptor beta chains were sequenced from one sample in a study of cytomegalovirus exposure and HLA in healthy donors. Primers for the PCR totalled 60 Vbeta and 13 Jbeta. Measured with immunoSEQ multiplex PCR; TCRdb has only the in-frame clones, and not every one. Found here are under 130,000 clones, 75% to 90% of them singletons; the top ten hold 6.9%. Input material: PBMCs. Receptors were obtained from a man younger than 45 in good health and CMV-seropositive.

In this sample, this clone turned up a few times. The chain combines TRBV7-9 with TRBJ2-7; perhaps TRBD1 as D (5 bases). Trimming cost V 1 base and J 4 bases, with 11 bases left between them. Germline CDR1 and CDR2: SEHNR and FQNEAQ (reference sequence). CDR3 length: 14 residues. This chain's CDR3 is CASSLEGHSYEQYF. DNA for the CDR3: TGTGCCAGCAGCTTAGAAGGACACAGTTACGAGCAGTACTTC.

The table lists this clone with a few counts. CDR3 sequence: CASSYSVGRNTEAFF. The CDR3 nucleotides read TGTGCCAGCAGTTACTCCGTGGGCAGGAACACTGAAGCTTTCTTT. J is TRBJ1-1 and V is TRBV6-6; D remains unclear. Trimming shortened V by 0 bases and J by 1 base, and 9 bases separated the two germline ends. This CDR3 is 15 amino acids long. Germline CDR1 MNHNY, CDR2 SVGAGI (reference sequence).

The DNA of the CDR3 is TGTGCCAGCAGCCTAGCCCTGGCGCAGTATTTT. It encodes CASSLALAQYF. The J gene is TRBJ2-3, the V gene TRBV28; D possibly corresponds to TRBD2 (5 bases). CDR1 is MDHEN and CDR2 is SYDVKM in the germline V gene. The CDR3 is 11 residues long. Between the trimmed V and J ends, which lost 6 bases and 10 bases, there was a span of 11 bases.

The chain recombines TRBV28 with TRBJ2-7; no reliable D call. The CDR3 is made up of 15 amino acids. Deletions cut 5 bases from V and 2 bases from J, with 16 bases between. Germline V CDR1 and CDR2: MDHEN, SYDVKM. CDR3 DNA: TGTGCCAGCAGTCCCCGTAGCTCCTTGACCTACGAGCAGTACTTC. Protein product: CASSPRSSLTYEQYF.

The chain is built from TRBV2 and TRBJ1-4; 7 bases are shared with TRBD1. Losses at the gene ends were 6 bases for V and 8 bases for J; bases not matched to a gene: 12. In germline, CDR1 is SNHLY, CDR2 FYNNEI. The CDR3 loop spans 15 amino acids. CDR3 loop: CASRGRTGIYEKLFF. In nucleotides, the CDR3 is TGTGCCAGCAGGGGGAGGACAGGTATTTACGAAAAACTGTTTTTT.

V gene TRBV10-1 combines with J gene TRBJ2-3, with TRBD2 matching over 12 bases. The V segment lost 7 bases and the J segment 2 bases; nucleotides outside the gene matches: 4. CDR1 is WNHNN and CDR2 is SYGVQD in the germline V gene (reference sequence). This CDR3 comprises 15 residues. The CDR3 DNA reads as TGCGCCAGCACTAGGACTAGCGGGGCCACAGATACGCAGTATTTT. Amino acids: CASTRTSGATDTQYF.

The chain couples TRBV19 to TRBJ2-3; D unresolved. The V end was cut by 6 bases, the J end by 3 bases, with 4 bases between. Germline loops: CDR1 LNHDA, CDR2 SQIVND (reference sequence). This CDR3 comprises 11 residues. CDR3 nucleotides: TGTGCCAGTAGCTATACAGATACGCAGTATTTT. Translating it yields CASSYTDTQYF.

The chain carries TRBV19 and TRBJ1-6, with 8 nucleotides matching TRBD1. CDR3 length: 13 amino acids. V was clipped by 6 bases and J by 10 bases; unmatched bases: 5. Germline CDR1 and CDR2: LNHDA and SQIVND (reference sequence). The CDR3 is CASSQQGGSPLHF. The CDR3, as DNA: TGTGCCAGTAGCCAACAGGGGGGATCACCCCTCCACTTT. Based on the CDR3 plus reference TRBV19 and TRBJ1-6, the full variable domain is DGGITQSPKYLFRKEGQNVTLSCEQNLNHDAMYWYRQDPGQGLRLIYYSQIVNDFQKGDIAEGYSVSREKKESFPLTVTSAQKNPTAFYLCASSQQGGSPLHFGNGTRLTVT.

CDR3 amino acids: CAWSVGLAGFADTQYF. The CDR3 nucleotides are TGTGCCTGGAGTGTCGGACTAGCGGGGTTTGCAGATACGCAGTATTTT. V gene TRBV30 combines with J gene TRBJ2-3; 12 nucleotides match TRBD2. The CDR3 covers 16 residues. Germline V gene lookup returns CDR1 GTSNPN and CDR2 SVGIG (reference sequence). Trimming cost V 0 bases and J 4 bases; bases outside gene matches: 5.

CDR3 nucleotides: TGTGCCAGCTCACCGCAGGGGGGCAATCAGCCCCAGCATTTT. Amino acids: CASSPQGGNQPQHF. The rearrangement joins TRBV18 to TRBJ1-5; 7 nucleotides line up with TRBD1. Losses at the gene ends were 3 bases for V and 2 bases for J; bases not matched to a gene: 1. Per the germline V gene, CDR1 is KGHSH and CDR2 is LQKENI. The CDR3 length is 14 residues.

This clone was counted a few times. The chain has TRBV7-9 and TRBJ1-2; a weak D match, TRBD1 (6 bases). Germline V lookup: CDR1 SEHNR, CDR2 FQNEAQ (reference sequence). The CDR3 covers 15 residues. Trimming shortened V by 1 base and J by 6 bases, and 15 bases separated the two germline ends. The CDR3 spells CASSLEASGGHGYTF. Written as DNA, the CDR3 is TGTGCCAGCAGCTTAGAGGCATCGGGGGGCCATGGCTACACCTTC.

The chain is built from TRBV4-3 and TRBJ2-7; tentatively, D is TRBD1 (5 bases). The V end was cut by 2 bases, the J end by 3 bases, with 8 bases between. This CDR3 comprises 13 residues. CDR1 and CDR2 from the germline V gene are LGHNA and YSLEER. CDR3 residues: CASSQKTVYEQYF. Here the CDR3 DNA reads TGCGCCAGCAGCCAAAAGACAGTCTACGAGCAGTACTTC.

The rearrangement joins TRBV6-1 to TRBJ2-5; 8 bases agree with TRBD2. Germline V gene sequence: CDR1 MNHNS, CDR2 SASEGT. V gave up 6 bases and J gave up 7 bases; unmatched junction bases: 7. CDR3 size: 13 residues. In DNA form, the CDR3 reads TGTGCCAGCAGCGAAACTAGCGGCGCGACCCAGTACTTC. Protein sequence: CASSETSGATQYF.

The V call is TRBV5-1, the J call TRBJ2-1, with D perhaps TRBD2 (6 bases). V was pared by 3 bases and J by 9 bases, with 10 bases between. The CDR3 covers 12 residues. CDR1 and CDR2 from the germline V gene are SGHRS and YFSETQ. CDR3 region: CASSWRVGEQFF. The CDR3 DNA reads TGCGCCAGCAGCTGGAGGGTGGGTGAGCAGTTCTTC.

The V call is TRBV30, the J call TRBJ1-1, with 11 bases aligning to TRBD1. This CDR3 has 15 amino acids. V trimming: 3 bases; J trimming: 5 bases; junction bases outside the gene matches: 8. The germline V gene has CDR1 GTSNPN and CDR2 SVGIG (reference sequence). The CDR3 DNA is TGTGCCTGGAGCGAAGGACAGGGGGCAAGGACTGAAGCTTTCTTT. It translates to CAWSEGQGARTEAFF.

J is TRBJ2-1 and V is TRBV4-2; 12 nucleotides match TRBD2. The CDR3 covers 14 residues. Germline trimming cut 3 bases from V and 7 bases from J; bases unmatched to any gene: 1. CDR1 is LGHNA and CDR2 is YNFKEQ in the germline V gene. The CDR3 DNA reads TGTGCCAGCAGCCACGGGACTAGCGGGAATGAGCAGTTCTTC. Its translation is CASSHGTSGNEQFF.